The 26 T cell receptor beta chains below come from one sample, sequenced in a study of chemoradiotherapy in HPV16-positive cancers (dated by TCRdb to 2021 to 2024). Library preparation employed the immunoSEQ multiplex PCR assay. TCRdb stores this immuneACCESS table with in-frame sequences only. Part of the clones is absent; in the studies checked, under half of the shortfall reflects unresolved V genes, and no reason is known for the rest. The sample includes approximately 9,400 clones, with less than 90% observed a single time. Together, the top ten hold 3.5% of the sample. Specimen: blood, collected from a patient who underwent chemoradiotherapy. The receptors here all came from a human donor with HPV-associated anogenital cancer.

The chain uses TRBV4-1 and TRBJ2-7, with 7 bases lining up with TRBD1. There are 14 residues in the CDR3. Germline loops: CDR1 MGHRA, CDR2 YSYEKL. The J segment lost 7 bases and the V segment lost 0 bases, leaving 6 bases of the junction unmatched. CDR3 protein: CASSQEETGVEQYF. The CDR3 nucleotides read TGCGCCAGCAGCCAAGAAGAAACAGGGGTTGAGCAGTACTTC.

The DNA of the CDR3 is TGTGCCAGCAGCCCTGACACGTTCACTGAAGCTTTCTTT. Encoded protein: CASSPDTFTEAFF. The rearrangement uses TRBV9 and TRBJ1-1; D is unclear. V lost 4 bases to trimming and J lost 4 bases, with 11 bases between them. The CDR3 is 13 amino acids. Germline V gene data show CDR1 as SGDLS and CDR2 as YYNGEE.

The V and J genes are TRBV11-2 and TRBJ1-1, with D perhaps TRBD1 (5 bases). CDR1 is SGHAT and CDR2 is FQNNGV in the germline V gene. V was trimmed by 0 bases and J by 6 bases, leaving 14 bases between them. The CDR3 spans 15 residues. The CDR3 protein is CASSLEPGPNSEAFF. DNA for the CDR3: TGTGCCAGCAGCTTAGAGCCGGGACCAAATTCTGAAGCTTTCTTT.

The chain is built from TRBV19 and TRBJ1-1, with a tentative D call TRBD1 (5 bases). CDR3 size: 14 residues. V was trimmed by 6 bases and J by 0 bases, leaving 11 bases between them. CDR1 is LNHDA, CDR2 SQIVND, per germline (reference sequence). The CDR3 coding sequence is TGTGCCAGTAGGACATTCAGGGTGAACACTGAAGCTTTCTTT. It yields the protein CASRTFRVNTEAFF.

The chain joins TRBV5-1 to TRBJ1-4, with D uncertain. The V end was cut by 1 base, the J end by 0 bases, with 10 bases between. The V gene's germline CDR1 is SGHRS and CDR2 YFSETQ. This CDR3 has 16 amino acids. The DNA for the CDR3 is TGCGCCAGCAGCTTGAGTCCTACCGCAACTAATGAAAAACTGTTTTTT. It encodes CASSLSPTATNEKLFF.

The rearrangement uses TRBV5-5 and TRBJ2-3; 7 nucleotides line up with TRBD1. Germline V CDR1 and CDR2: SGHKS, YYEKEE (reference sequence). V shed 3 bases and J 5 bases; nucleotides not matched to a gene: 9. The CDR3 is 15 residues long. The CDR3 region is CASSSEGGAGDTQYF. The CDR3 region has the DNA TGTGCCAGCAGCTCCGAAGGGGGCGCGGGAGATACGCAGTATTTT. The entire variable domain, with the rest obtained from reference TRBV5-5 and TRBJ2-3, is as follows: DAGVTQSPTHLIKTRGQQVTLRCSPISGHKSVSWYQQVLGQGPQFIFQYYEKEERGRGNFPDRFSARQFPNYSSELNVNALLLGDSALYLCASSSEGGAGDTQYFGPGTRLTVL.

The CDR3 region has the DNA TGTGCCAGCCAAGCCGGGGTCTCAGATACGCAGTATTTT. Translation: CASQAGVSDTQYF. The chain links TRBV7-9 to TRBJ2-3; TRBD2 might be the D (5 bases). CDR1 and CDR2 (germline): SEHNR, FQNEAQ (reference sequence). Trimming took off 8 bases at V and 4 bases at J, with 13 bases between the two ends. The CDR3 runs 13 residues.

J is TRBJ2-2 and V is TRBV5-1; 9 positions agree with TRBD1. Trimming at V came to 4 bases and at J to 0 bases, leaving 4 bases not matched to a gene. The CDR3 is made up of 16 amino acids. The germline CDR1 and CDR2 sequences are SGHRS and YFSETQ. CDR3 loop: CASSATGGSNTGELFF. The CDR3 DNA is TGCGCCAGCAGCGCGACAGGGGGTTCGAACACCGGGGAGCTGTTTTTT.

V usage is TRBV15 and J usage is TRBJ1-2, with a possible D match to TRBD1 (5 bases). V lost 5 bases and J lost 8, with 15 bases in between. The V gene's germline CDR1 is LNHNV and CDR2 YYDKDF (reference sequence). The CDR3 is 13 amino acids. The CDR3 DNA follows: TGTGCCACCAGCGGCCATGGGGCGAGGGGCTACACCTTC. It encodes CATSGHGARGYTF.

The chain is built from TRBV5-1 and TRBJ2-3; 8 bases line up with TRBD1. CDR1 is SGHRS, CDR2 YFSETQ, per germline. The CDR3 has 14 residues. Losses at the gene ends were 0 bases for V and 5 bases for J; bases not matched to a gene: 2. In DNA form, the CDR3 reads TGCGCCAGCAGCTTGGGACAGGGGAGAGATACGCAGTATTTT. Translation gives CASSLGQGRDTQYF.

The chain uses TRBV28 and TRBJ1-5; 10 bases align to TRBD1. Germline lookup yields CDR1 MDHEN and CDR2 SYDVKM. The CDR3 contains 15 residues. Losses at the gene ends were 4 bases for V and 7 bases for J; bases not matched to a gene: 7. In DNA form, the CDR3 reads TGTGCCAGCAGTTATCGGACAGGGGGAACCCAGCCCCAGCATTTT. Residues: CASSYRTGGTQPQHF.

The J gene is TRBJ2-7, the V gene TRBV20-1; 7 bases line up with TRBD1. Trimming cost V 6 bases and J 3 bases; bases outside gene matches: 2. Germline values: CDR1 DFQATT, CDR2 SNEGSKA (reference sequence). CDR3 length equals 11 residues. The CDR3 loop is CSAGDSYEQYF. The DNA for the CDR3 is TGCAGTGCGGGGGACAGCTACGAGCAGTACTTC.

The chain joins TRBV19 to TRBJ2-7; D is possibly TRBD2 (5 bases). The CDR3 sequence is 14 residues long. Germline CDR1 and CDR2: LNHDA and SQIVND (reference sequence). Deletions cut 1 base from V and 2 bases from J, with 9 bases between. The CDR3 sequence is CASSIVGGPYEQYF. CDR3 in DNA: TGTGCCAGTAGTATAGTTGGAGGCCCCTACGAGCAGTACTTC.

The chain links TRBV6-1 to TRBJ2-3, with 7 nucleotides matching TRBD2. The junction had 7 bases not matched to a gene; V was cut back by 10 bases and J by 0 bases. The CDR3 totals 14 residues. Germline V gene sequence: CDR1 MNHNS, CDR2 SASEGT. This chain's CDR3 is CATALAESTDTQYF. CDR3 DNA: TGTGCCACCGCGCTAGCGGAGAGCACAGATACGCAGTATTTT.

The chain has TRBV9 and TRBJ2-1, with no clear D. Germline V CDR1 and CDR2: SGDLS, YYNGEE. Between the trimmed V and J ends, which lost 2 bases and 0 bases, there was a span of 9 bases. This CDR3 region has 15 residues. CDR3 loop: CASSVGYSSYNEQFF. The CDR3 coding sequence is TGTGCCAGCAGCGTCGGATACAGCTCCTACAATGAGCAGTTCTTC.

The chain joins TRBV5-4 to TRBJ1-2; D not resolved. The V end lost 0 bases, the J end lost 7 bases, and 13 bases lay between the germline ends. The CDR3 length is 14 residues. Germline V gives CDR1 SGHNT, CDR2 YYREEE (reference sequence). The CDR3 DNA follows: TGTGCCAGCAGCTTGGACTTTGGGTCGGGTGGCTACACCTTC. This translates into CASSLDFGSGGYTF. The whole variable domain, remainder taken from reference TRBV5-4 and TRBJ1-2, is ETGVTQSPTHLIKTRGQQVTLRCSSQSGHNTVSWYQQALGQGPQFIFQYYREEENGRGNFPPRFSGLQFPNYSSELNVNALELDDSALYLCASSLDFGSGGYTFGSGTRLTVV.

The gene calls are TRBV7-8 and TRBJ2-3, with D possibly matching TRBD2 (5 bases). Trimming took 6 bases from V and 4 from J, leaving 11 bases between them. The CDR3 is 13 amino acids. Germline loops: CDR1 SGHVS, CDR2 FQNEAQ. CDR3 in DNA: TGTGCCAGCAGGAAACCGGGGTCAGATACGCAGTATTTT. This codes for CASRKPGSDTQYF.

This chain links TRBV2 with TRBJ2-3; TRBD1 agrees at 8 bases. V was pared by 5 bases and J by 2 bases, with 3 bases of the junction left unmatched. Per germline, CDR1 SNHLY and CDR2 FYNNEI. This CDR3 is built from 14 residues. The CDR3 coding sequence is TGTGCCAGCAGTCGGGACAGGAACACAGATACGCAGTATTTT. Protein product: CASSRDRNTDTQYF.

The chain joins TRBV4-1 to TRBJ2-1; D is perhaps TRBD1 or TRBD2 (6 bases each). The V end lost 3 bases, the J end lost 4 bases, and 16 bases lay between the germline ends. The CDR3 covers 16 residues. Germline CDR1 MGHRA, CDR2 YSYEKL. CDR3: CASSHLSGQGYNEQFF. In DNA, the CDR3 is TGCGCCAGCAGCCACCTAAGCGGGCAGGGGTACAATGAGCAGTTCTTC.

The chain recombines TRBV29-1 with TRBJ2-7; D gene ambiguous. The germline gives CDR1 SQVTM, CDR2 ANQGSEA. The CDR3 is 11 amino acids. V was shortened by 6 bases and J by 0 bases, with 6 bases between the two germline ends. DNA for the CDR3: TGCAGCGTGACGTACTCCTACGAGCAGTACTTC. Residues: CSVTYSYEQYF.

The chain combines TRBV15 with TRBJ2-5, with a weak D call TRBD1 (5 bases). Germline CDR1 LNHNV, CDR2 YYDKDF (reference sequence). The germline V and J ends were trimmed by 8 bases and 4 bases, with 8 bases remaining between them. The CDR3 has 11 amino acids. CDR3: CATRQGETQYF. The CDR3 region has the DNA TGTGCCACCCGGCAGGGAGAGACCCAGTACTTC.

The chain couples TRBV28 to TRBJ1-1; 7 nucleotides align to TRBD1. V lost 5 bases and J lost 4; bases outside the gene matches: 10. CDR3 length equals 15 residues. The germline gives CDR1 MDHEN, CDR2 SYDVKM. CDR3 protein: CASSPRGGGGTEAFF. The CDR3 DNA reads TGTGCCAGCAGTCCCCGCGGAGGGGGCGGCACTGAAGCTTTCTTT.

V gene TRBV7-8 combines with J gene TRBJ2-1; D is unresolved. CDR1 is SGHVS and CDR2 is FQNEAQ in the germline V gene. This CDR3 comprises 15 residues. With 3 bases removed from V and 8 bases from J, the gap between germline ends came to 17 bases. CDR3 bases: TGTGCCAGCAGCTTTTTACTCGCGGCAATCGATGAGCAGTTCTTC. Its translation is CASSFLLAAIDEQFF.

The V call is TRBV14, the J call TRBJ2-5, with 7 bases lining up with TRBD1. The J call may be wrong; the DNA end is better matched by TRBJ2-7. Germline V gene sequence: CDR1 SGHDN, CDR2 FVKESK. CDR3 length: 21 amino acids. This CDR3 is CASSQEGFSLLGTVSSYEQYF. The CDR3 coding sequence is TGTGCCAGCAGCCAAGAAGGTTTTTCACTTCTTGGGACAGTAAGCTCCTACGAGCAGTACTTC.

The V gene is TRBV7-6, the J gene TRBJ1-3; D is unresolved. The V and J ends lost 0 bases and 4 bases respectively, with 4 bases between them. This CDR3 has 13 residues. The germline V gene has CDR1 SGHVS and CDR2 FNYEAQ. For the CDR3, the DNA is TGTGCCAGCAGCTTAGCCGAGGGAAACACCATATATTTT. Residues: CASSLAEGNTIYF.

The V and J genes are TRBV5-4 and TRBJ1-1; D is uncertain. Trimming shortened V by 4 bases and J by 0 bases, and 16 bases separated the two germline ends. Germline assignment: CDR1 SGHNT and CDR2 YYREEE (reference sequence). CDR3 size: 16 residues. DNA of the CDR3: TGTGCCAGCAGCCTTTCACGGACGAGCTTGAACACTGAAGCTTTCTTT. Translation gives CASSLSRTSLNTEAFF. Combining the CDR3 with reference TRBV5-4 and TRBJ1-1 gives the whole variable domain ETGVTQSPTHLIKTRGQQVTLRCSSQSGHNTVSWYQQALGQGPQFIFQYYREEENGRGNFPPRFSGLQFPNYSSELNVNALELDDSALYLCASSLSRTSLNTEAFFGQGTRLTVV.